This TCR beta chain is from a study of T cell repertoires in cytomegalovirus infection. Study information: The authors relied on CMV epitopes, both recently identified HLA-C-restricted and well-studied HLA-B-restricted. Based on public TCR beta signatures, there were indications of CMV infection and of a matching HLA type.

Details on this clonotype: Antigen specificity is unknown.

TCRdb re-called the reads through MiXCR, storing one row per CDR3 protein. The sample lists around 360,000 distinct CDR3 sequences, 34% occurring once. V was pared by 3 bases and J by 4 bases, with 9 bases between. Germline V gene data show CDR1 as MNHEY and CDR2 as SMNVEV (reference sequence). CDR3 length equals 13 residues. Overall study results and limits: Predominance within the ex vivo response was attributable to HLA-C-restricted CMV-specific TCR beta clonotypes. Totalled public TCR beta family frequency picked out people who carried CMV plus the relevant HLA.

The sequencing used cultured PBMCs, collected from culture after CMV antigen stimulation. This clonotype originated in a human donor in good health (CMV status not recorded). Some clones in this sample may be carry-over from other donors' samples. This chain uses TRBV27 with TRBJ1-2; possibly TRBD1 for D (5 bases). CDR3 in amino acids: CASSFQGRYGYTF. The CDR3 DNA follows: TGTGCCAGCAGTTTCCAGGGACGCTATGGCTACACCTTC.